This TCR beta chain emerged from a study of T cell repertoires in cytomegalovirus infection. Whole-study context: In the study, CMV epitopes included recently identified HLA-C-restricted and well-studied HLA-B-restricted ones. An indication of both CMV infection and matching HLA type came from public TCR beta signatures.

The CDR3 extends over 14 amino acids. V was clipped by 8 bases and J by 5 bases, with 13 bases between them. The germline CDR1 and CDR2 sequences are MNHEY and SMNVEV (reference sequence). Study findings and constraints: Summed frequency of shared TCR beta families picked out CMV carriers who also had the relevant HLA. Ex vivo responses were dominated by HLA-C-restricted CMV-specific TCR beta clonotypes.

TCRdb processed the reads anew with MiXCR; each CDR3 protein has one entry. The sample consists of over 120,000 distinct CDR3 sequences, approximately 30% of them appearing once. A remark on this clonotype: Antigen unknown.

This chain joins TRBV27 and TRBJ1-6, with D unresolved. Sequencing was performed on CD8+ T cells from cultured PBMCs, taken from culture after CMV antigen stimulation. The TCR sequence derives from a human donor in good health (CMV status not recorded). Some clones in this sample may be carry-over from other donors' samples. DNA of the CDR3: TGTGCCAGCCGGATCGGGGTTAATAATTCACCCCTCCACTTT. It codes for CASRIGVNNSPLHF.